This TCR beta chain was sequenced for a study of CD8+ T cells in alopecia areata (dated by TCRdb to the late 2010s). About the full investigation: The treated patients took part in an open-label pilot trial in which moderate-to-severe alopecia areata was treated with oral tofacitinib at 5 to 10 mg twice daily. Tofacitinib was administered for 6 to 18 months, and 6 months of follow-up off drug were then conducted to assess delayed response and recurrence. The SALT score, which quantifies the percentage of affected scalp surface area, was used to measure disease severity in treated patients. High-throughput TCRbeta sequencing was used to examine T cell clonal expansion in alopecia areata in both the C3H/HeJ mouse model and human patients. In humans, TCRbeta sequencing was performed on scalp tissue and on sorted CD4+ and CD8+ peripheral blood T cells from healthy controls and from patients with patchy or totalis/universalis alopecia areata. Tofacitinib-treated patients had biopsies at baseline and at 4 and 24 weeks of treatment, with a later scalp biopsy in several patients. Scalp clonality was compared among normal scalp (n=4), patchy alopecia areata scalp (n=8), and alopecia totalis/universalis scalp (n=8). RNA was obtained with the PAXgene miRNA kit for fixed scalp, the miRNeasy kit for PBMCs, and the RNeasy kit for mouse skin. immunoSEQ multiplex PCR using 35 Vbeta forward primers and 13 Jbeta reverse primers was used to amplify TCRbeta CDR3 regions. Results the study describes overall, beyond this receptor: During tofacitinib treatment, many expanded lesional clones stuck around in both scalp and blood, and this persistence may partly explain why relapse happens after treatment is stopped. Tofacitinib significantly lowered scalp clonality and the number of expanded CD8+ clones among the top 100 scalp clones. Because the treated cohort was small and included a single nonresponder, larger studies are needed to assess links between baseline CD8+ expansion and response. Resident alphabeta T cells in normal human skin are also sequenced, complicating scalp TCR repertoire analysis, unlike mouse skin dominated by gammadelta T cells. Compared with normal scalp, lesional scalp, particularly in alopecia totalis/universalis, had higher clonality and more expanded CD8+ clones, which suggests antigenic drive. Shared TCR sequences between patients were less evident than in mice, which may be partly attributable to HLA diversity in the patient population.

Library method: the immunoSEQ multiplex PCR assay. RNA was extracted from all samples and reverse transcribed into cDNA as template for TCR sequencing. SuperScript III was used to make first-strand cDNA, primed with a 2:1 mix of oligo-dT and random hexamers. Amplification bias was assessed with a synthetic immune receptor repertoire, and residual bias was removed computationally. As for how the authors treated the data: After raw reads were preprocessed to remove errors, the CDR3 was defined following IMGT conventions as running from the conserved cysteine to phenylalanine. Clonality was computed as 1 minus the Shannon entropy, with the entropy normalized by log2 of the number of productive unique TCRs. Whether each scalp clone was CD4 or CD8 was inferred by checking scalp TCRbeta sequences against the CD4 and CD8 repertoires from sorted blood. Entries here come from immuneACCESS through TCRdb and include only in-frame sequences with V and J called. Some clones fail to appear in such tables; in the studies checked, an unresolved V gene covers under half of the shortfall, and the cause of the remainder is unknown. V and J calls and clone size are those listed in that table; D and trimming were worked out from the DNA. The sample includes more than 110,000 clones, with less than 70% observed a single time. The ten largest clones add up to more than 15% of the sample.

This specimen's time point label, per the study, means: 4 weeks on oral tofacitinib. The meaning of the sample's treatment or condition label: oral pan-JAK inhibitor, 5-10 mg twice daily. From alopecia areata patients, peripheral blood was collected along with lesional scalp punch biopsies. PBMCs were isolated by density centrifugation and stained for CD3, CD4 and CD8, and CD4+ and CD8+ T cells were sorted on a FACSAria. Points on this clone: Its antigen is currently not known. No clone much larger than this one lies a single base away; base qualities are absent.

Per the germline V gene, MGHDK is the CDR1 and SYGVNS is the CDR2. V is clipped by 4 bases and J by 2 bases, and the sequence between their germline boundaries is 5 bases long. The CDR3 spans 12 residues, from the cysteine through the phenylalanine. This entry keeps only the CDR3 DNA: 36 bases, framed from base 1. The V and J segments used are TRBV25-1 and TRBJ1-2, with the D segment identity uncertain. The sequencing here drew on CD8+ T cells sorted from blood, taken at week 4, from a patient treated with tofacitinib. This clonotype originated in a human donor with alopecia areata. CDR3 loop: CASSVGNYGYTF. The nucleotide sequence reads as follows: TGTGCCAGCAGTGTCGGGAACTATGGCTACACCTTC.